This is a list of T cell receptor beta chains from one sample in a study of T cells in Graves' hyperthyroidism and ophthalmopathy. In TCRdb, the multiplex PCR reads were re-called with MiXCR into one record per CDR3 protein. The sample carries approximately 380,000 distinct CDR3 sequences, over 12% recorded once. The specimen sequenced was blood. These receptors were obtained from a man aged 45-60 years with Graves' ophthalmopathy. CDR3s include the opening cysteine and the closing phenylalanine or tryptophan. The D gene is left open where the match is weak. Part of the rows lack a size; the others show once, few, many or a class for expanded clones.

TRBJ2-1,TRBV3-1,many,.,TGTGCCAGCAGCCAAGAAATTGGGTCCCGGGAATTTCAGCAGTTCTTC,CASSQEIGSREFQQFF
TRBJ2-3,TRBV5-1,few,.,TGCGCCAGCAGCCGAGACGGGATATCAACAGATACGCAGTATTTT,CASSRDGISTDTQYF
TRBJ2-2,TRBV9,many,.,TGTGCCAGCAGCGTAGCTACAGGAGTGAACACCGGGGAGCTGTTTTTT,CASSVATGVNTGELFF
TRBJ2-7,TRBV19,many,TRBD2,TGTGCCAGTACCCCGGGACTAGCGGGAGACGAGCAGTACTTC,CASTPGLAGDEQYF
TRBJ2-3,TRBV12-3/TRBV12-4,many,TRBD2,TGTGCCAGCAGCTGGACTAGCGGGCCTGCCACAGATACGCAGTATTTT,CASSWTSGPATDTQYF
TRBJ1-2,TRBV6-1,many,.,TGTGCCAGCAGGGAGACGATTAACTATGGCTACACCTTC,CASRETINYGYTF
TRBJ2-5,TRBV9,many,TRBD2,TGTGCCAGCAGCGTCGCGGGAGATGAGACCCAGTACTTC,CASSVAGDETQYF
TRBJ2-2,TRBV24-1,few,TRBD1,TGTGCCACCAGTGATTTTACAGGGGGCGCCTCCGGGGAGCTGTTTTTT,CATSDFTGGASGELFF
TRBJ2-1,TRBV12-3/TRBV12-4,many,.,TGTGCCAGCAGTCCACCAGGTATCCATGAGCAGTTCTTC,CASSPPGIHEQFF
TRBJ2-5,TRBV5-1,few,TRBD2,TGCGCCAGCAGCCGCGGGGGAAAGGGAGAGACCCAGTACTTC,CASSRGGKGETQYF
TRBJ2-1,TRBV7-9,many,.,TGTGCCAGTACCCTGGGAGGGGGAGAAGATAATGAGCAGTTCTTC,CASTLGGGEDNEQFF
TRBJ2-1,TRBV24-1,many,.,TGTGCCACCAGTGAGGGAAGGGTGGCCGGTGAGCAGTTCTTC,CATSEGRVAGEQFF
TRBJ2-1,TRBV19,.,TRBD2,TGTGCCAGTAGTATCCTCGGGGGACTAGATAAGCAGTTCTTC,CASSILGGLDKQFF
TRBJ2-3,TRBV9,many,.,TGTGCCAGCAGCGTAGGGGAGGTCACAGATACGCAGTATTTT,CASSVGEVTDTQYF
TRBJ2-2,TRBV3-1,many,.,TGTGCCAGCAGGCGCACAGGGCCCACCGGGGAGCTGTTTTTT,CASRRTGPTGELFF
TRBJ2-3,TRBV9,few,.,TGTGCCAGCAGCGTCCGCAGTAACGGAGATACGCAGTATTTT,CASSVRSNGDTQYF
TRBJ1-1,TRBV15,.,.,TGTGCCACCAGCAGGGACAGAAACACTGAAGCTTTCTTT,CATSRDRNTEAFF
TRBJ1-2,TRBV28,many,TRBD1,TGTGCCAGCAGAAAAGGACAGGGTAATGGCTACACCTTC,CASRKGQGNGYTF
TRBJ2-1,TRBV14,.,.,TGTGCCAGCAGCCAAGAGATCCTTACGGGCAATGAGCAGTTCTTC,CASSQEILTGNEQFF
TRBJ2-1,TRBV11-3,few,TRBD2,TGTGCCAGCAGCTATCTCCGCAGCGGGAGATTCGACAATGAGCAGTTCTTC,CASSYLRSGRFDNEQFF